Each of the 17 T cell receptor beta chains below was sequenced from the same sample in a study of cytomegalovirus exposure and HLA in healthy donors. With 60 Vbeta and 13 Jbeta primers, the PCR was carried out. The data were produced by immunoSEQ multiplex PCR, yet TCRdb's version contains in-frame clones alone and is incomplete. The profile shows about 130,000 clones, around three quarters of them singletons. Sample: PBMCs. These receptors all come from a woman aged 60 to 75 in good health and CMV-seropositive.

This chain joins TRBV30 and TRBJ1-4; D unresolved. V lost 2 bases, J lost 7 bases, and 17 bases lay in between. The CDR3 is 15 residues long. Germline-derived CDR1 and CDR2 are GTSNPN and SVGIG (reference sequence). The CDR3 DNA sequence: TGTGCCTGGAGTAATGGGGTCGGGGTTGGTGAAAAACTGTTTTTT. Translated: CAWSNGVGVGEKLFF.

This chain connects TRBV23-1 to TRBJ1-6, with 11 bases fitting TRBD1. TRBV23-1 is designated an ORF whose function remains uncertain. The CDR3 is made up of 19 amino acids. The J segment lost 0 bases and the V segment lost 2 bases, leaving 6 bases of the junction unmatched. The CDR3 DNA reads as TGCGCCAGCAGTCAAAGGACAGGGGGCGGCCGCTCCTATAATTCACCCCTCCACTTT. Translating it yields CASSQRTGGGRSYNSPLHF.

The chain recombines TRBV30 with TRBJ1-2; D is undetermined. Germline V gives CDR1 GTSNPN, CDR2 SVGIG (reference sequence). This CDR3 is 11 amino acids long. V dropped 4 bases and J dropped 7 bases, with 10 bases sitting between them. This chain's CDR3 is CAWIGLGGYTF. CDR3 DNA sequence: TGTGCCTGGATCGGGTTGGGTGGCTACACCTTC.

The J gene is TRBJ2-7, the V gene TRBV6-1, with a tentative D call TRBD1 (6 bases). This CDR3 is built from 15 residues. Germline V lookup: CDR1 MNHNS, CDR2 SASEGT. Trimming shortened V by 4 bases and J by 0 bases, and 13 bases separated the two germline ends. For the CDR3, the DNA is TGTGCCAGCAGTGCAGAAAGGGGGATCTCCTACGAGCAGTACTTC. Its protein product is CASSAERGISYEQYF.

The gene calls are TRBV29-1 and TRBJ1-5; 8 nucleotides align to TRBD1. This CDR3 has 13 residues. Trimming at V came to 7 bases and at J to 4 bases, leaving 6 bases not matched to a gene. Germline CDR1 is SQVTM and CDR2 is ANQGSEA. CDR3 bases: TGCAGCGCCGGACAGGGTGGAAATCAGCCCCAGCATTTT. Translating gives CSAGQGGNQPQHF.

The V and J genes are TRBV7-2 and TRBJ1-4; 7 bases are shared with TRBD1. Unmatched junction bases numbered 5, after V lost 4 bases and J lost 3 bases. The CDR3 totals 15 residues. Germline CDR1 and CDR2: SGHTA and FQGNSA. The CDR3 DNA reads TGTGCCAGCAGCTCCAACAGGGGTCCTAATGAAAAACTGTTTTTT. Translating it yields CASSSNRGPNEKLFF.

The V call is TRBV9, the J call TRBJ2-1, with a possible D match to TRBD1 (6 bases). The germline V and J ends were trimmed by 3 bases and 1 base, with 8 bases remaining between them. The V gene's germline CDR1 is SGDLS and CDR2 YYNGEE. The CDR3 runs 14 residues. The CDR3 sequence: CASSARGSYNEQFF. The CDR3 coding sequence is TGTGCCAGCAGCGCCAGGGGATCCTACAATGAGCAGTTCTTC.

This rearrangement joins TRBV7-8 to TRBJ1-1, with D possibly matching TRBD1 (6 bases). This CDR3 spans 17 amino acids. V gave up 1 base and J gave up 0 bases, with 15 bases separating them. CDR1 is SGHVS, CDR2 FQNEAQ, per germline. CDR3 bases: TGTGCCAGCAGCTTAGGGAGACCCAGGGGATTGAACACTGAAGCTTTCTTT. Translation: CASSLGRPRGLNTEAFF.

V gene TRBV19 combines with J gene TRBJ2-1, with 8 bases aligning to TRBD1. Losses at the gene ends were 1 base for V and 7 bases for J; bases not matched to a gene: 3. CDR3 length: 14 residues. The germline V gene encodes CDR1 LNHDA and CDR2 SQIVND (reference sequence). The CDR3 DNA sequence: TGTGCCAGTAGTATAGCGACAGGGGTGAATGAGCAGTTCTTC. It translates to CASSIATGVNEQFF.

The chain has TRBV28 and TRBJ1-1; 12 bases align to TRBD1. Germline V gene lookup returns CDR1 MDHEN and CDR2 SYDVKM. This CDR3 has 18 residues. With 4 bases clipped from V and 3 bases from J, the junction kept 12 bases outside the gene matches. CDR3 nucleotides: TGTGCCAGCAGTTCCCGGGACAGGGGGCTGTTGGGGGACACTGAAGCTTTCTTT. This gives the protein CASSSRDRGLLGDTEAFF.

This clone is a singleton in its sample. The chain recombines TRBV19 with TRBJ1-4; D ambiguous. Germline V gene sequence: CDR1 LNHDA, CDR2 SQIVND (reference sequence). V was cut by 4 bases and J by 8 bases, with 11 bases left in between. The CDR3 sequence is 13 residues long. CDR3 nucleotides: TGTGCCAGTAGTACAGACATGGGCGAAAAACTGTTTTTT. Translation gives CASSTDMGEKLFF.

The rearrangement links TRBV2 to TRBJ1-2, with D possibly being TRBD1 (6 bases). The germline CDR1 and CDR2 sequences are SNHLY and FYNNEI. V gave up 6 bases and J gave up 5 bases, with 16 bases separating them. There are 14 residues in the CDR3. The CDR3 DNA reads TGTGCCAGCAGGAGAGAGACAGGCGGATATGGCTACACCTTC. It translates to CASRRETGGYGYTF.

The rearrangement joins TRBV27 to TRBJ2-1; 12 bases are a match to TRBD2. J gave up 5 bases and V 6 bases, and 11 bases lay outside the gene matches. This CDR3 comprises 17 residues. From germline, CDR1 is MNHEY and CDR2 SMNVEV (reference sequence). For the CDR3, the DNA is TGTGCCAGCAGGCCGACTAGCGGGAGACCGATCCACAATGAGCAGTTCTTC. Translation: CASRPTSGRPIHNEQFF.

The chain couples TRBV2 to TRBJ1-6; D is ambiguous. The CDR3 extends over 16 amino acids. V shed 10 bases and J shed 10 bases, with 26 bases lying between them. The germline V gene encodes CDR1 SNHLY and CDR2 FYNNEI. DNA for the CDR3: TGTGCCACCGACCAAAGGGAGTCTCCCAGAGGGTCACCCCTCCACTTT. Protein product: CATDQRESPRGSPLHF.

In its sample, this clone was seen a few times. The V and J genes are TRBV5-1 and TRBJ2-1, with D possibly TRBD2 on 7 matching bases. Germline V gene sequence: CDR1 SGHRS, CDR2 YFSETQ. The CDR3 is 17 amino acids. The V gene lost 6 bases and the J gene lost 4 bases, with 23 bases spanning the gap. The CDR3: CASTRRWAGAQYNEQFF. The CDR3 DNA follows: TGCGCCAGCACCCGGCGGTGGGCGGGGGCCCAATACAATGAGCAGTTCTTC.

This clone was seen more than once but under ten times. CDR3 nucleotide sequence: TGTGCCAGCAAGCGGGGAGGGGAGCTGTTTTTT. Protein: CASKRGGELFF. The J gene is TRBJ2-2, the V gene TRBV6-5; 7 bases agree with TRBD2. This CDR3 contains 11 residues. The germline V gene encodes CDR1 MNHEY and CDR2 SVGAGI. Trimming cost V 7 bases and J 8 bases; bases outside gene matches: 1.

The genes are TRBV5-1 and TRBJ2-5, with 8 bases fitting TRBD2. Germline lookup yields CDR1 SGHRS and CDR2 YFSETQ. CDR3 length equals 14 residues. V gave up 4 bases and J gave up 5 bases; unmatched junction bases: 7. CDR3 in amino acids: CASSRGGSGETQYF. CDR3 DNA: TGCGCCAGCAGCCGGGGGGGTAGCGGGGAGACCCAGTACTTC.